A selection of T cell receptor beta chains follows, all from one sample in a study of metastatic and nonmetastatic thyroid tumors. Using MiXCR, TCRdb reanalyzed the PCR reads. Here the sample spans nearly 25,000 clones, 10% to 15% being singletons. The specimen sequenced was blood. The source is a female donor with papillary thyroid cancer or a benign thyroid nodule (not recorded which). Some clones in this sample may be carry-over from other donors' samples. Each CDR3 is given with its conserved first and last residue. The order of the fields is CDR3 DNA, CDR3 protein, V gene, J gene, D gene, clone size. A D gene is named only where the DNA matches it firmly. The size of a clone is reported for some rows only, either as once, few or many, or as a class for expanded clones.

DNA: TGTGCCAGCAGCCCTAGGGAGGGGAATTACAATGAGCAGTTCTTC; CDR3: CASSPREGNYNEQFF; V: TRBV13; J: TRBJ2-1; D: TRBD2; size: .
DNA: TGTGCCAGCGGGTATTGGGGGGAGGGAGAAAAACTGTTTTTT; CDR3: CASGYWGEGEKLFF; V: TRBV27; J: TRBJ1-4; D: .; size: many
DNA: TGCAGCGCTAGTAGGGGGGGCAGCTCCTACAATGAGCAGTTCTTC; CDR3: CSASRGGSSYNEQFF; V: TRBV20-1; J: TRBJ2-1; D: .; size: .
DNA: TGCAGTGCTAGAGCGTATAGAGTGGGGGAGACCCAGTACTTC; CDR3: CSARAYRVGETQYF; V: TRBV20-1; J: TRBJ2-5; D: .; size: many
DNA: TGTGCCAGCAGTGGGGGGTGGGGGCAGAACACCGGGGAGCTGTTTTTT; CDR3: CASSGGWGQNTGELFF; V: TRBV28; J: TRBJ2-2; D: .; size: many
DNA: TGTGCCAGCAGCATGATCCGTGGACAGGGTGTCGATGAGCAGTTCTTC; CDR3: CASSMIRGQGVDEQFF; V: TRBV7-9; J: TRBJ2-1; D: TRBD1; size: many
DNA: TGTGCCACCAGCAGGACGGATAATAGCAATCAGCCCCAGCATTTT; CDR3: CATSRTDNSNQPQHF; V: TRBV15; J: TRBJ1-5; D: .; size: .
DNA: TGTGCCAGCAGCCAGAAGAGCGCTAGCACAGATACGCAGTATTTT; CDR3: CASSQKSASTDTQYF; V: TRBV4-2; J: TRBJ2-3; D: .; size: .
DNA: TGTGCCTGGGAAGGGACAGGGAGGGCTGAAGCTTTCTTT; CDR3: CAWEGTGRAEAFF; V: TRBV30; J: TRBJ1-1; D: TRBD1; size: medium-sized
DNA: TGTGCCAGCAGCGGGAGGGAGTGGAATGAGCAGTTCTTC; CDR3: CASSGREWNEQFF; V: TRBV5-6; J: TRBJ2-1; D: TRBD2; size: many
DNA: TGTGCCAGTAGTCAGGCCAAGAACACTGAAGCTTTCTTT; CDR3: CASSQAKNTEAFF; V: TRBV19; J: TRBJ1-1; D: .; size: many
DNA: TGTGCCAGCAGTGACCGGGACTACGAGCAGTACTTC; CDR3: CASSDRDYEQYF; V: TRBV11-3; J: TRBJ2-7; D: .; size: .
DNA: TGCAGTGCCCCCGATCGTGCTCCTGGGGCCTACGAGCAGTACTTC; CDR3: CSAPDRAPGAYEQYF; V: TRBV20-1; J: TRBJ2-7; D: .; size: .
DNA: TGTGCCACCAGTGATACCAGGGGTGCGGGGGGGGAAGAGACCCAGTACTTC; CDR3: CATSDTRGAGGEETQYF; V: TRBV24-1; J: TRBJ2-5; D: TRBD2; size: many
DNA: TGTGCCAGCAGGGGACAGGTGGTCACGAATGATGCTTTCTTT; CDR3: CASRGQVVTNDAFF; V: TRBV28; J: TRBJ1-1; D: TRBD1; size: many
DNA: TGCAGTGCGCACCATTACCGGGCCCAAGGGGAGACCCAGTACTTC; CDR3: CSAHHYRAQGETQYF; V: TRBV20-1; J: TRBJ2-5; D: .; size: many
DNA: TGTGCCAGGGGACGGACAGGGGGCGATTATGGCTACACCTTC; CDR3: CARGRTGGDYGYTF; V: TRBV2; J: TRBJ1-2; D: TRBD1; size: many
DNA: TGTGCCAGCAGCCAATTCGGTTTGGGGGCGGCCAAAAACATTCAGTACTTC; CDR3: CASSQFGLGAAKNIQYF; V: TRBV3-1; J: TRBJ2-4; D: .; size: many
DNA: TGTGCCAGCAGTGACTCGAGCTCTGGGGCCAACGTCCTGACTTTC; CDR3: CASSDSSSGANVLTF; V: TRBV6-4; J: TRBJ2-6; D: .; size: .
DNA: TGCAGTGCTAGTGGGACCTGGAATGGCTACACCTTC; CDR3: CSASGTWNGYTF; V: TRBV20-1; J: TRBJ1-2; D: .; size: many
DNA: TGTGCCAGCAGCTTATTACCCACCGTGGATAGCAATCAGCCCCAGCATTTT; CDR3: CASSLLPTVDSNQPQHF; V: TRBV7-6; J: TRBJ1-5; D: .; size: .
DNA: TGTGCCAGCAGTCTTCAAAGCACAGATACGCAGTATTTT; CDR3: CASSLQSTDTQYF; V: TRBV27; J: TRBJ2-3; D: .; size: medium-sized
DNA: TGTGCCAGCAGTTACTCCCAGACCTACGAGCAGTACTTC; CDR3: CASSYSQTYEQYF; V: TRBV6-2/TRBV6-3; J: TRBJ2-7; D: .; size: .
DNA: TGTGCCTGGAGTGCGAAGGGGAGAACCTCTGGGGCCAACGTCCTGACTTTC; CDR3: CAWSAKGRTSGANVLTF; V: TRBV30; J: TRBJ2-6; D: .; size: medium-sized
DNA: TGCGCCAGCAGCGGGGAACTAGCCCTCCAAGAGACCCAGTACTTC; CDR3: CASSGELALQETQYF; V: TRBV5-1; J: TRBJ2-5; D: .; size: many
DNA: TGTGCCAGCAGTTCCTCGGCGGGGGGGACTGAAGCTTTCTTT; CDR3: CASSSSAGGTEAFF; V: TRBV6-6; J: TRBJ1-1; D: .; size: .
DNA: TGTGCCAGCAGCCCGGATGCGGGTCGCGGCTACACCTTC; CDR3: CASSPDAGRGYTF; V: TRBV28; J: TRBJ1-2; D: .; size: .
DNA: TGTGCCAGCAGTGAAGCGCCTTGGGCAGCGAACACCGGGGAGCTGTTTTTT; CDR3: CASSEAPWAANTGELFF; V: TRBV6-1; J: TRBJ2-2; D: .; size: medium-sized
DNA: TGTGCCAGCAGTTTAAGGGGACTAGAGTACAATGAGCAGTTCTTC; CDR3: CASSLRGLEYNEQFF; V: TRBV28; J: TRBJ2-1; D: TRBD2; size: many
DNA: TGTGCCAGCATTTTAGCGGGAGGGCCGGGTTGGACGCAGTATTTT; CDR3: CASILAGGPGWTQYF; V: TRBV12-3/TRBV12-4; J: TRBJ2-3; D: TRBD2; size: many
DNA: TGTGCCAGTAGCAGGGGGACTAATGAAAAACTGTTTTTT; CDR3: CASSRGTNEKLFF; V: TRBV19; J: TRBJ1-4; D: TRBD1; size: .
DNA: TGCGCCAGCAGTGAAAGCGGCCGTAACTATGGCTACACCTTC; CDR3: CASSESGRNYGYTF; V: TRBV10-2; J: TRBJ1-2; D: .; size: .
DNA: TGTGCCAGCAGCCAAGATCACGGCCCGGAGACCGTCAATGAGCAGTTCTTC; CDR3: CASSQDHGPETVNEQFF; V: TRBV3-1; J: TRBJ2-1; D: .; size: medium-sized
DNA: TGCGCCAGCAGCTTGGGACAGGGGAACAATGAGCAGTTCTTC; CDR3: CASSLGQGNNEQFF; V: TRBV5-1; J: TRBJ2-1; D: TRBD1; size: many
DNA: TGTGCCAGCAGCCAAGATCGGGTCTCAGAGACCCAGTACTTC; CDR3: CASSQDRVSETQYF; V: TRBV4-2; J: TRBJ2-5; D: .; size: many
DNA: TGTGCCAGCAGTCCTGGGGCTAGCGGGAGGTCCGGGGAGCTGTTTTTT; CDR3: CASSPGASGRSGELFF; V: TRBV9; J: TRBJ2-2; D: TRBD2; size: many
DNA: TGTGCCACCAGTGATTCGACAGCATACGAGCAGTACTTC; CDR3: CATSDSTAYEQYF; V: TRBV24-1; J: TRBJ2-7; D: .; size: many
DNA: TGCGCCAGCAGCTGGGGTTTGAACACTGAAGCTTTCTTT; CDR3: CASSWGLNTEAFF; V: TRBV5-1; J: TRBJ1-1; D: .; size: many
DNA: TGCAGTGCTAGAGATCTAGGGGGCGGGGAGCTGTTTTTT; CDR3: CSARDLGGGELFF; V: TRBV20-1; J: TRBJ2-2; D: .; size: many
DNA: TGTGCCAGCAGTGGAAGCCTAGCGGGAGGGCTACTGGAGCAGTACTTC; CDR3: CASSGSLAGGLLEQYF; V: TRBV25-1; J: TRBJ2-7; D: TRBD2; size: many
DNA: TGTGCCAGCAGTTACTCAGGCCGCGGATTCTACGAGCAGTACTTC; CDR3: CASSYSGRGFYEQYF; V: TRBV6-5; J: TRBJ2-7; D: .; size: medium-sized
DNA: TGTGCCAGCAGCTTAACTAGATCCTACAATGAGCAGTTCTTC; CDR3: CASSLTRSYNEQFF; V: TRBV7-9; J: TRBJ2-1; D: .; size: many
DNA: TGTGCCAGCAGCTCCTTAGCCGGACTCAGCTCCTACAATGAGCAGTTCTTC; CDR3: CASSSLAGLSSYNEQFF; V: TRBV7-9; J: TRBJ2-1; D: .; size: many
DNA: TGTGCCAGCAGCTTAGAAGATGGATACTTATCGGGGGGGGACGAGCAGTACTTC; CDR3: CASSLEDGYLSGGDEQYF; V: TRBV7-6; J: TRBJ2-7; D: TRBD2; size: many
DNA: TGTGCCAGCAGCGTCGCCCACACAGATACGCAGTATTTT; CDR3: CASSVAHTDTQYF; V: TRBV7-3; J: TRBJ2-3; D: .; size: many
DNA: TGTGCCTGGAGGAAGAGCAGGGGAGGGAGAAACACCATATATTTT; CDR3: CAWRKSRGGRNTIYF; V: TRBV30; J: TRBJ1-3; D: .; size: medium-sized
DNA: TGCAGTGCTCAGGCGGGGGGCGAACCGAGCCATGAGCAGTTCTTC; CDR3: CSAQAGGEPSHEQFF; V: TRBV20-1; J: TRBJ2-1; D: TRBD2; size: .
DNA: TGCGCCAGCAGCCCCCGGATAGCGGGAGTGTCATACAATGAGCAGTTCTTC; CDR3: CASSPRIAGVSYNEQFF; V: TRBV4-1; J: TRBJ2-1; D: TRBD2; size: many
DNA: TGCGCCAGCAGCTTGCGATCAGAACCCTACAACACCGGGGAGCTGTTTTTT; CDR3: CASSLRSEPYNTGELFF; V: TRBV5-1; J: TRBJ2-2; D: .; size: many
DNA: TGTGCCAGCAGCCGGGGACTAGCGGGAGATACTTATGAGCAGTTCTTC; CDR3: CASSRGLAGDTYEQFF; V: TRBV7-6; J: TRBJ2-1; D: TRBD2; size: many